This T cell receptor beta chain was recovered during a study of OX40 agonist ivuxolimab in advanced cancers. The wider study: Patients were under 90% male with ages roughly 20 to 85, mean approximately 58.

Generated by immunoSEQ multiplex PCR, the TCRdb table keeps only in-frame clones and is missing some. Among about 86,000 clones, 91% were seen once, and the ten largest hold more than 8.5%. The CDR3 is 16 amino acids. With 6 bases removed from V and 0 bases from J, the gap between germline ends came to 15 bases. Germline CDR1 and CDR2: SNHLY and FYNNEI. V and J are TRBV2 and TRBJ2-1; D gene uncertain. The sequences come from CD4+ or CD8+ T cells sorted from blood, collected in a trial of the OX40 agonist ivuxolimab. The sequence came from an adult with an advanced solid tumor such as melanoma, head and neck, liver or kidney cancer. The CDR3 coding sequence is TGTGCCAGCAGCGGCTCCGTCACGAGCTCCTACAATGAGCAGTTCTTC. Translation: CASSGSVTSSYNEQFF.